These 15 T cell receptor beta chains came from one sample sequenced in a study of T cell changes during pregnancy in multiple sclerosis. Only in-frame clones appear in the TCRdb table, and some are missing; sequencing was by immunoSEQ multiplex PCR. The data hold about 69,000 clones, with approximately 91% observed a single time. The sequencing used peripheral blood, collected in the third trimester of pregnancy. These TCRs come from a female donor with multiple sclerosis, enrolled in a pregnancy study.

The CDR3: CASSLEGGFYNEQFF. For the CDR3, the DNA is TGCGCCAGCAGCTTGGAAGGGGGCTTTTACAATGAGCAGTTCTTC. The V call is TRBV5-1, the J call TRBJ2-1; 7 nucleotides align to TRBD1. Germline assignment: CDR1 SGHRS and CDR2 YFSETQ. The CDR3 sequence is 15 residues long. V shed 0 bases and J 4 bases; nucleotides not matched to a gene: 4.

The chain couples TRBV5-4 to TRBJ2-3; 14 bases fit TRBD2. The CDR3 loop spans 17 amino acids. With 4 bases clipped from V and 0 bases from J, the junction kept 4 bases outside the gene matches. Germline V CDR1 and CDR2: SGHNT, YYREEE (reference sequence). The CDR3 coding sequence is TGTGCCAGCAGCCGGACTAGCGGGGGGCGTAGCACAGATACGCAGTATTTT. This sequence encodes CASSRTSGGRSTDTQYF.

The chain carries TRBV6-5 and TRBJ2-2; 8 bases are shared with TRBD2. The CDR3 spans 15 residues. Germline assignment: CDR1 MNHEY and CDR2 SVGAGI. The V segment lost 5 bases and the J segment 4 bases; nucleotides outside the gene matches: 6. The CDR3 loop reads CASSGTGGATGELFF. As DNA, the CDR3 is TGTGCCAGCAGTGGAACGGGGGGGGCCACCGGGGAGCTGTTTTTT.

V gene TRBV10-3 combines with J gene TRBJ2-1, with D possibly being TRBD2 (6 bases). V lost 7 bases and J 1 base, leaving 8 bases between the germline ends. CDR3 length equals 13 residues. CDR1 is ENHRY, CDR2 SYGVKD, per germline. This CDR3 is CAITGGSYNEQFF. In DNA form, the CDR3 reads TGTGCCATCACCGGGGGATCCTACAATGAGCAGTTCTTC.

The chain links TRBV5-6 to TRBJ1-5, with D possibly being TRBD1 (6 bases). Trimming removed 3 bases from V and 8 bases from J, with 18 bases in between. The V gene's germline CDR1 is SGHDT and CDR2 YYEEEE. The CDR3 sequence is 15 residues long. CDR3 sequence: CASSSQQGRQEPQHF. The CDR3 DNA reads as TGTGCCAGCAGCTCTCAACAGGGCCGCCAGGAGCCCCAGCATTTT.

The chain couples TRBV6-5 to TRBJ2-2; 7 nucleotides line up with TRBD1. Germline lookup yields CDR1 MNHEY and CDR2 SVGAGI. V lost 5 bases and J lost 6; bases outside the gene matches: 9. CDR3 length: 15 residues. The CDR3: CASSRWTGDAGELFF. CDR3 DNA sequence: TGTGCCAGCAGTCGGTGGACAGGTGACGCCGGGGAGCTGTTTTTT.

This rearrangement joins TRBV28 to TRBJ2-7, with a weak D call TRBD2 (7 bases). The CDR3 sequence is 14 residues long. Trimming removed 2 bases at V and 5 bases at J, with 13 bases between. Germline V lookup: CDR1 MDHEN, CDR2 SYDVKM. CDR3 DNA sequence: TGTGCCAGCAGTTTAGGGGGGGCGCGGCACGAGCAGTACTTC. Translation gives CASSLGGARHEQYF.

The chain carries TRBV2 and TRBJ2-5; TRBD1 might be the D (5 bases). This CDR3 has 15 residues. Germline V gene data show CDR1 as SNHLY and CDR2 as FYNNEI. V lost 4 bases and J lost 4, with 16 bases in between. CDR3 in amino acids: CASSVDPGHGETQYF. CDR3 bases: TGTGCCAGCAGTGTCGATCCCGGACACGGAGAGACCCAGTACTTC.

The gene calls are TRBV18 and TRBJ1-1, with 7 bases that match TRBD1. Looked up from germline, CDR1 is KGHSH and CDR2 is LQKENI. This CDR3 is built from 13 residues. The V and J ends lost 6 bases and 4 bases, in that order; junction bases with no gene match: 5. For the CDR3, the DNA is TGTGCCAGCTCCAGACAGGGACTCACTGAAGCTTTCTTT. Residues: CASSRQGLTEAFF.

This clone was observed a single time. CDR3 region: CASSAINSGANVLTF. CDR3 nucleotides: TGCGCCAGCAGCGCGATAAACTCTGGGGCCAACGTCCTGACTTTC. The V and J genes are TRBV5-1 and TRBJ2-6; no firm D call. V lost 4 bases to trimming and J lost 0 bases, with 8 bases between them. The CDR3 extends over 15 amino acids. The V gene's germline CDR1 is SGHRS and CDR2 YFSETQ.

The genes are TRBV6-5 and TRBJ1-1, with unresolved D. The CDR3 extends over 11 amino acids. Germline loops: CDR1 MNHEY, CDR2 SVGAGI. V gave up 0 bases and J gave up 12 bases, with 8 bases separating them. The chain's CDR3 is CASSYSSRTFF. The CDR3, as DNA: TGTGCCAGCAGTTACTCGTCCAGAACTTTCTTT.

A single count supports this clone. The chain couples TRBV5-5 to TRBJ2-5; 12 positions agree with TRBD1. Germline CDR1 SGHKS, CDR2 YYEKEE (reference sequence). The CDR3 has 17 residues. Trimming removed 0 bases from V and 2 bases from J; junction bases left unmatched: 5. CDR3: CASSLGGTGGRQETQYF. The CDR3 DNA is TGTGCCAGCAGCTTGGGGGGGACAGGGGGCAGGCAAGAGACCCAGTACTTC.

The J gene is TRBJ1-5, the V gene TRBV19; D possibly corresponds to TRBD1 (6 bases). Trimming left V 8 bases short and J 9 bases short, with 17 bases between. The CDR3 sequence is 13 residues long. CDR1 is LNHDA, CDR2 SQIVND, per germline (reference sequence). CDR3 amino acids: CASVDSLLGPQHF. CDR3 nucleotide sequence: TGTGCCAGTGTGGACAGTTTATTAGGGCCCCAGCATTTT.

The chain is built from TRBV2 and TRBJ1-1; 9 bases map to TRBD1. The CDR3 is made up of 14 amino acids. J lost 8 bases, V lost 1 base, and 5 bases had no gene match. CDR1 and CDR2 from the germline V gene are SNHLY and FYNNEI. CDR3 DNA sequence: TGTGCCAGCAGTGAAGGTCCGGGACAGGGAGAAGCTTTCTTT. Amino acids: CASSEGPGQGEAFF.

The V gene is TRBV7-8, the J gene TRBJ1-2, with D maybe TRBD1 (6 bases). The germline gives CDR1 SGHVS, CDR2 FQNEAQ. V shed 6 bases and J shed 4 bases, with 18 bases lying between them. This CDR3 region has 15 residues. CDR3 sequence: CASREQGTLGYGYTF. CDR3 coding DNA: TGTGCCAGCAGAGAACAGGGTACCCTTGGCTATGGCTACACCTTC.